This T cell receptor (beta chain) originates from a study of response to subunit inactivated influenza vaccine. Study-level findings and limits: New T cells are recruited in small numbers by each seasonal influenza vaccination, according to the authors' suggestion.

Details on this clonotype: The antigen is unknown.

TCRdb passed the RT-PCR reads through MiXCR, listing each CDR3 protein once. The sample shows about 780,000 distinct CDR3 sequences, about a fifth of them seen only once. Between the trimmed V and J ends, which lost 3 bases and 12 bases, there was a span of 14 bases. The CDR3 covers 12 residues. This material consisted of PBMCs from blood, taken approximately 5 days after vaccination. This chain links TRBV12-3 or TRBV12-4 with TRBJ1-1, with D possibly TRBD1 on 6 matching bases. This clonotype originated in a man in his fifties or sixties who received an inactivated influenza vaccine. DNA of the CDR3: TGTGCCAGCAGTTTTTATACAGGGAAGACTTTCTTT. Its protein product is CASSFYTGKTFF.